Presented here are 16 T cell receptor beta chains from one specimen sequenced in a study of blood T cell repertoires in COVID-19. Clones were sequenced by immunoSEQ multiplex PCR, and TCRdb holds only the in-frame ones, with some missing. The top ten clones hold 8.5% to 10% of a sample with around 80,000 clones, 70% to 90% of them seen once. What was sequenced was peripheral blood. Receptor source: a middle-aged man with COVID-19, enrolled during active disease.

The rearrangement uses TRBV9 and TRBJ2-7, with TRBD1 matching 7 bases. This CDR3 region has 15 residues. Losses at the gene ends were 0 bases for V and 6 bases for J; bases not matched to a gene: 9. Germline V gene lookup returns CDR1 SGDLS and CDR2 YYNGEE. CDR3 sequence: CASSVAPDRSAEQYF. CDR3 nucleotides: TGTGCCAGCAGCGTAGCTCCGGACAGGAGCGCCGAGCAGTACTTC.

This clone was counted between two and nine times. The CDR3 sequence: CASRLEAGGSGYTF. CDR3 nucleotide sequence: TGTGCCAGCCGTCTCGAGGCAGGCGGGTCCGGCTACACCTTC. This chain uses TRBV7-8 with TRBJ1-2, with D unresolved. The CDR3 has 14 amino acids. The germline gives CDR1 SGHVS, CDR2 FQNEAQ. V lost 8 bases and J 8 bases, leaving 21 bases between the germline ends.

This chain links TRBV4-2 with TRBJ2-7; tentatively, D is TRBD1 (6 bases). The CDR3 has 13 residues. Germline V gene sequence: CDR1 LGHNA, CDR2 YNFKEQ. V lost 4 bases and J lost 6, with 13 bases in between. CDR3 sequence (DNA): TGTGCCAGCAGCCCACAGGGTGAGGGCGAGCAGTACTTC. It translates to CASSPQGEGEQYF.

This rearrangement joins TRBV6-5 to TRBJ2-1, with D tentatively TRBD1 (6 bases). The V end lost 7 bases, the J end lost 7 bases, and 14 bases lay between the germline ends. CDR1 and CDR2 (germline): MNHEY, SVGAGI. The CDR3 runs 13 residues. The CDR3 sequence: CASNRGQFNEQFF. Here the CDR3 DNA reads TGTGCCAGCAACCGTGGACAGTTTAATGAGCAGTTCTTC.

This chain joins TRBV5-6 and TRBJ2-7, with D possibly matching TRBD1 (6 bases). Germline V lookup: CDR1 SGHDT, CDR2 YYEEEE. V was trimmed by 0 bases and J by 2 bases, leaving 9 bases between them. This CDR3 is built from 14 residues. CDR3 coding DNA: TGTGCCAGCAGCTTGGCGGGACACCCCTACGAGCAGTACTTC. Protein product: CASSLAGHPYEQYF. The complete variable domain, with remaining parts taken from reference TRBV5-6 and TRBJ2-7, reads DAGVTQSPTHLIKTRGQQVTLRCSPKSGHDTVSWYQQALGQGPQFIFQYYEEEERQRGNFPDRFSGHQFPNYSSELNVNALLLGDSALYLCASSLAGHPYEQYFGPGTRLTVT.

In DNA form, the CDR3 reads TGTGCCAGTAGACTACGGGAGGGGGCGGACACTGAAGCTTTCTTT. It translates to CASRLREGADTEAFF. The rearrangement links TRBV19 to TRBJ1-1, with TRBD1 matching over 7 bases. Losses at the gene ends were 6 bases for V and 3 bases for J; bases not matched to a gene: 10. Per the germline V gene, CDR1 is LNHDA and CDR2 is SQIVND (reference sequence). This CDR3 comprises 15 residues.

The V call is TRBV10-2, the J call TRBJ2-7, with 8 bases identical to TRBD2. Per germline, CDR1 WSHSY and CDR2 SAAADI. CDR3 length: 14 amino acids. V shed 5 bases and J 1 base; nucleotides not matched to a gene: 4. The CDR3: CASSSSGSSYEQYF. The CDR3 coding sequence is TGCGCCAGCAGTTCGAGCGGGAGTTCCTACGAGCAGTACTTC.

The chain employs TRBV5-1 and TRBJ1-4, with 11 bases that match TRBD1. V shed 2 bases and J 8 bases; nucleotides not matched to a gene: 2. The CDR3 consists of 14 residues. CDR1 is SGHRS and CDR2 is YFSETQ in the germline V gene. The CDR3 nucleotides read TGCGCCAGCAGCTTCCGGGACAGGGGGGAAAAACTGTTTTTT. Translation gives CASSFRDRGEKLFF.

The rearrangement joins TRBV10-3 to TRBJ2-6; D is undetermined. The CDR3 totals 15 residues. Trimming stripped 4 bases from V and 0 bases from J, with 7 bases between. CDR1 ENHRY and CDR2 SYGVKD come from the germline V gene. The CDR3 nucleotides read TGTGCCATCAGTGTTCGTAGCTCTGGGGCCAACGTCCTGACTTTC. Residues: CAISVRSSGANVLTF.

J is TRBJ2-5 and V is TRBV9; no definite D call. Germline V gene lookup returns CDR1 SGDLS and CDR2 YYNGEE. CDR3 length: 14 amino acids. V was trimmed by 1 base and J by 0 bases, leaving 7 bases between them. The CDR3 loop reads CASSVPDYQETQYF. The CDR3, as DNA: TGTGCCAGCAGCGTACCAGATTACCAAGAGACCCAGTACTTC.

The rearrangement links TRBV19 to TRBJ1-2, with TRBD1 matching over 7 bases. The CDR3 covers 13 residues. Germline V gene data show CDR1 as LNHDA and CDR2 as SQIVND (reference sequence). Trimming took 6 bases from V and 4 from J; bases not matched to a gene: 5. CDR3 DNA: TGTGCCAGTAGCGCGCCAGGGGGCTATGGCTACACCTTC. Amino acids: CASSAPGGYGYTF.

The chain links TRBV29-1 to TRBJ1-1, with TRBD1 matching over 11 bases. The length of the CDR3 is 14 residues. Trimming cost V 7 bases and J 5 bases; bases outside gene matches: 9. Germline V gives CDR1 SQVTM, CDR2 ANQGSEA. CDR3 loop: CSAGRTGGKTEAFF. For the CDR3, the DNA is TGCAGCGCGGGGAGGACAGGGGGCAAGACTGAAGCTTTCTTT.

A few counts support this clone. The chain links TRBV2 to TRBJ1-2; 9 positions match TRBD1. Germline CDR1 and CDR2: SNHLY and FYNNEI. The CDR3 length is 15 residues. V trimming: 6 bases; J trimming: 2 bases; junction bases outside the gene matches: 7. The CDR3 region is CASRATGGANYGYTF. The CDR3, as DNA: TGTGCCAGCAGAGCCACAGGGGGCGCGAACTATGGCTACACCTTC.

Points on this clone: Germline and junction disagree at one end, which may indicate a read error. The CDR3 here is CASSQDRATEAFF. The CDR3 DNA reads TGTGCTAGCAGCCAAGACAGGGCCACTGAAGCTTTCTTT. V usage is TRBV7-7 and J usage is TRBJ1-1; 7 bases are a match to TRBD1. The CDR3 is 13 amino acids. Per germline, CDR1 SSHAT and CDR2 FNYEAQ (reference sequence).

This clone was seen once. The chain is built from TRBV19 and TRBJ2-2; 9 bases agree with TRBD1. Trimming removed 3 bases from V and 7 bases from J; junction bases left unmatched: 6. Per the germline V gene, CDR1 is LNHDA and CDR2 is SQIVND (reference sequence). The CDR3 is 15 amino acids. The CDR3 DNA is TGTGCCAGTAGTATTAGGGACAGGGTAAACGGGGAGCTGTTTTTT. It is translated as CASSIRDRVNGELFF.

This clone has only a few counts. The rearrangement uses TRBV9 and TRBJ1-6; D is possibly TRBD1 (5 bases). Deletions cut 0 bases from V and 7 bases from J, with 11 bases between. Germline-derived CDR1 and CDR2 are SGDLS and YYNGEE. There are 15 residues in the CDR3. CDR3 DNA: TGTGCCAGCAGCGTAGACGGCAGGGTGAATTCACCCCTCCACTTT. Amino acid sequence: CASSVDGRVNSPLHF.